The source of this T cell receptor (beta chain) is a study of CD8 T cells in ankylosing spondylitis. One entry per CDR3 protein results from TCRdb running MiXCR on the 5' RACE reads. The table shows around 280,000 distinct CDR3 sequences, with roughly 20% occurring only once. The CDR3 runs 15 residues. V was trimmed by 0 bases and J by 2 bases, leaving 5 bases between them. CDR1 is MNHEY, CDR2 SVGAGI, per germline. General observations from the study: Blood of patients with ankylosing spondylitis appeared to be characterized by a TCR beta motif of several highly homologous variants.

The sample holds a few counts of this clonotype. Its antigen remains unknown. The V call is TRBV6-5, the J call TRBJ1-6, with D tentatively TRBD1 (5 bases). The sample consisted of blood, either unsorted or a sorted T cell fraction (not recorded which). The source of this sequence is a male donor with ankylosing spondylitis or in good health (not recorded which). DNA of the CDR3: TGTGCCAGCAGTTACTCGACAGCCTATAATTCACCCCTCCACTTT. It is translated as CASSYSTAYNSPLHF.